A selection of T cell receptor beta chains follows, all from one sample in a study of OX40 agonist ivuxolimab in advanced cancers. Assay: immunoSEQ multiplex PCR; the TCRdb copy retains only in-frame clones and omits some. This table has roughly 76,000 clones, approximately 85% appearing once. Sequences were derived from CD4+ or CD8+ T cells sorted from blood, sampled in a trial of the OX40 agonist ivuxolimab. These receptor sequences come from an adult with an advanced solid tumor such as melanoma, head and neck, liver or kidney cancer. The CDR3 runs from the conserved cysteine through the conserved F or W. The listing skips clone size in some rows; elsewhere it reads once, few, many or a size class.

V | size | CDR3
TRBV6-5 | - | CASGTGGFYEQYF
TRBV30 | - | CACRDSVNYGYTF
TRBV7-3 | - | CASSLYRIAGNNEQFF
TRBV11-2 | - | CASSLGTGGGETQYF
TRBV19 | - | CASSIGLVHNEQFF
TRBV7-2 | - | CASSPRGSGYGYTF
TRBV19 | - | CASSIRSRTANYGYTF
TRBV23-1 | - | CASSQYAATYTEAFF
TRBV10-3 | - | CAISELGGDTDTQYF
TRBV7-6 | once | CASSLTRQGVRRETQYF
TRBV5-1 | - | CASSFSGTYNEQFF
TRBV11-2 | - | CASSYSSVGLPWGAFF
TRBV4-2 | - | CASSQGLPNSGNTIYF
TRBV5-6 | - | CASSKRQGGTYEQYF
TRBV6-5 | - | CASSPGTGFSGELFF
TRBV7-2 | - | CASSLGRLAGARYEQYF